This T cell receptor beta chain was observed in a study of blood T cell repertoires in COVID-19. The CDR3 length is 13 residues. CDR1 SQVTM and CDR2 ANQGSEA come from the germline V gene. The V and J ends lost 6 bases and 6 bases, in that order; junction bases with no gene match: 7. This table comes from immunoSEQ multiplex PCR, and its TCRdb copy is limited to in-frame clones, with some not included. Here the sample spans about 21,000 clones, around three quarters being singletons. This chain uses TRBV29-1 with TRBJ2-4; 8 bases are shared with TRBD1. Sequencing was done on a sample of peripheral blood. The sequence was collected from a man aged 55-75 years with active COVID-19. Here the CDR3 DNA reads TGCAGCGTATCCCAGGGGGCGCGAAACATTCAGTACTTC. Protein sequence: CSVSQGARNIQYF.